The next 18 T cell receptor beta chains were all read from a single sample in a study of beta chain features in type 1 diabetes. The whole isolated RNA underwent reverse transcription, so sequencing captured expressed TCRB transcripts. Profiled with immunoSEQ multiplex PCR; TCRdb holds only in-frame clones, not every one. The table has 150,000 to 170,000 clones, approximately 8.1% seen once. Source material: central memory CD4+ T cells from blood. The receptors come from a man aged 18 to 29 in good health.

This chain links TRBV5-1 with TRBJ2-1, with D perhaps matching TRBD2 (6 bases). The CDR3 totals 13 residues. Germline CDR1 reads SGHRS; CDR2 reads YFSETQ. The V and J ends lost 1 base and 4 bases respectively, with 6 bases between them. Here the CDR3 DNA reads TGCGCCAGCAGCTTGAGCGGGTACAATGAGCAGTTCTTC. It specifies CASSLSGYNEQFF.

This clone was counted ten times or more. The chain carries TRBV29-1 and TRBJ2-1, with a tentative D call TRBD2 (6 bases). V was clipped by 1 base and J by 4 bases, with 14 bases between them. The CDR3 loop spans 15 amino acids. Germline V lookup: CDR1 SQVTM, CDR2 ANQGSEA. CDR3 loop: CSVEVVLAAYNEQFF. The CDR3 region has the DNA TGCAGCGTTGAAGTCGTGTTAGCGGCGTACAATGAGCAGTTCTTC.

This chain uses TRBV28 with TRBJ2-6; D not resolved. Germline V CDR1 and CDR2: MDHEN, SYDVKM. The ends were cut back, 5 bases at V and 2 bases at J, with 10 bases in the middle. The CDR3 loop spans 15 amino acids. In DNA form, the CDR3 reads TGTGCCAGCAGTACCTACAGTGCTGGGGCCAACGTCCTGACTTTC. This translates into CASSTYSAGANVLTF.

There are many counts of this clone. In nucleotides, the CDR3 is TGTGCCTGGAGTGTACGAGGCAACTATGGCTACACCTTC. Protein sequence: CAWSVRGNYGYTF. The rearrangement links TRBV30 to TRBJ1-2; D uncertain. Germline CDR1 reads GTSNPN; CDR2 reads SVGIG (reference sequence). V was trimmed by 0 bases and J by 2 bases, leaving 7 bases between them. The CDR3 has 13 residues.

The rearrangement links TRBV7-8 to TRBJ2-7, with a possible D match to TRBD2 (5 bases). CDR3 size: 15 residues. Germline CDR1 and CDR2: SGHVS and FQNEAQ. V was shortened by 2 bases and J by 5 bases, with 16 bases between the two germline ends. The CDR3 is CASSLMGRSPHEQYF. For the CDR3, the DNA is TGTGCCAGCAGCTTAATGGGGAGATCTCCCCACGAGCAGTACTTC. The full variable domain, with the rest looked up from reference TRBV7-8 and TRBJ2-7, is GAGVSQSPRYKVAKRGQDVALRCDPISGHVSLFWYQQALGQGPEFLTYFQNEAQLDKSGLPSDRFFAERPEGSVSTLKIQRTQQEDSAVYLCASSLMGRSPHEQYFGPGTRLTVT.

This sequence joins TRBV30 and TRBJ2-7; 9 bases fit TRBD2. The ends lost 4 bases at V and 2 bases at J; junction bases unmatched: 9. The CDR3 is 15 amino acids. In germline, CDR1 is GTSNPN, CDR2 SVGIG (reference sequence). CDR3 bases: TGTGCCTGGACCTTCGGAGGCGGGAGGGCCTACGAGCAGTACTTC. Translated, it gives CAWTFGGGRAYEQYF.

The CDR3 protein is CASSFSGTGFATNEKLFF. CDR3 nucleotides: TGTGCCAGCAGCTTCTCCGGGACAGGATTTGCAACTAATGAAAAACTGTTTTTT. This chain uses TRBV7-9 with TRBJ1-4, with 8 bases identical to TRBD1. Per germline, CDR1 SEHNR and CDR2 FQNEAQ (reference sequence). This CDR3 contains 18 residues. V gave up 3 bases and J gave up 0 bases; unmatched junction bases: 9. The full variable domain, rest sourced from reference TRBV7-9 and TRBJ1-4, is DTGVSQNPRHKITKRGQNVTFRCDPISEHNRLYWYRQTLGQGPEFLTYFQNEAQLEKSRLLSDRFSAERPKGSFSTLEIQRTEQGDSAMYLCASSFSGTGFATNEKLFFGSGTQLSVL.

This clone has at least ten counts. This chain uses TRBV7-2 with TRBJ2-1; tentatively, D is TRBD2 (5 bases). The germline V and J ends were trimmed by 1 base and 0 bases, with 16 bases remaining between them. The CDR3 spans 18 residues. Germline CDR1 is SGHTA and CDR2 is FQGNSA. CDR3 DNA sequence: TGTGCCAGCAGCTTAGAAGGTTCGGCGGGCGGCTCCTACAATGAGCAGTTCTTC. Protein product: CASSLEGSAGGSYNEQFF.

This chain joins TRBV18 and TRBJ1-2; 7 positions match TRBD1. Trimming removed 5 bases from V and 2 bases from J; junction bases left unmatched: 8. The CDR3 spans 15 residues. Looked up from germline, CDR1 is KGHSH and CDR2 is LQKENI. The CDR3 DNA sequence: TGTGCCAGCTCAGCGGGCTCAGGGGGAAACTATGGCTACACCTTC. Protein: CASSAGSGGNYGYTF.

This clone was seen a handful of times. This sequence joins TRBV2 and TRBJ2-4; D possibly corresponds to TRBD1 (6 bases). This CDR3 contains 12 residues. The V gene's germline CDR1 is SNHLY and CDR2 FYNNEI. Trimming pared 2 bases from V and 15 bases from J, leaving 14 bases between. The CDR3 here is CASSELPQGSYF. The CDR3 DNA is TGTGCCAGCAGTGAACTGCCTCAGGGGTCGTACTTC. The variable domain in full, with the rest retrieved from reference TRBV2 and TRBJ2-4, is EPEVTQTPSHQVTQMGQEVILRCVPISNHLYFYWYRQILGQKVEFLVSFYNNEISEKSEIFDDQFSVERPDGSNFTLKIRSTKLEDSAMYFCASSELPQGSYFGAGTRLSVL.

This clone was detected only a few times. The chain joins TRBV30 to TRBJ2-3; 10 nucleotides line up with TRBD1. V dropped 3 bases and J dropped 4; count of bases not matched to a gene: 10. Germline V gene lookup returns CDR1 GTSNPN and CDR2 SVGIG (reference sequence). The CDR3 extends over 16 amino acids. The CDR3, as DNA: TGTGCCTGGAGCTTGGCCGGGACAGGGGAGGCAGATACGCAGTATTTT. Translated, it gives CAWSLAGTGEADTQYF.

CDR3 residues: CAIRKDRGQETQYF. The CDR3 DNA reads TGTGCCATCAGGAAAGACAGGGGCCAAGAGACCCAGTACTTC. This chain uses TRBV6-6 with TRBJ2-5, with 8 bases aligning to TRBD1. Unmatched junction bases numbered 8, after V lost 10 bases and J lost 1 base. Looked up from germline, CDR1 is MNHNY and CDR2 is SVGAGI (reference sequence). This CDR3 comprises 14 residues.

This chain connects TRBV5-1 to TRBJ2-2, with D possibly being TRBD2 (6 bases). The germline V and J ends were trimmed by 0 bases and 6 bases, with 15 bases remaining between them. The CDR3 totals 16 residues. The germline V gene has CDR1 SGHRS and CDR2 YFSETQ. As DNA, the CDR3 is TGCGCCAGCAGCTTGGGACTAGACATTGGTGCCGGGGAGCTGTTTTTT. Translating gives CASSLGLDIGAGELFF.

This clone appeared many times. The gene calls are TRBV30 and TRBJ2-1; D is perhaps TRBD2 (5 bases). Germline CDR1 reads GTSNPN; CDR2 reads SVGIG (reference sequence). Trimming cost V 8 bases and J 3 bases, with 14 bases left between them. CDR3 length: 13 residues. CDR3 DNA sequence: TGTGCCGGAAGCGGAGACTACTACAATGAGCAGTTCTTC. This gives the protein CAGSGDYYNEQFF.

The CDR3 spells CASWGGTQYF. CDR3 DNA: TGTGCCAGCTGGGGGGGTACGCAGTATTTT. The V call is TRBV6-1, the J call TRBJ2-3, with 7 bases fitting TRBD2. The length of the CDR3 is 10 residues. Germline assignment: CDR1 MNHNS and CDR2 SASEGT. V lost 8 bases, J lost 8 bases, and 1 base stayed unmatched.

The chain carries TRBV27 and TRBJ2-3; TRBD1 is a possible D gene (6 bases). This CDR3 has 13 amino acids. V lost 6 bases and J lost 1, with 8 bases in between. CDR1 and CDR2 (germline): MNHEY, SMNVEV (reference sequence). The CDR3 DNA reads TGTGCCAGCAGGCGACAGGGCACAGATACGCAGTATTTT. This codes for CASRRQGTDTQYF.

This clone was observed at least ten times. This CDR3 is CASSPTTGWNGYTF. The CDR3 bases are TGCGCCAGCAGCCCGACGACAGGGTGGAATGGCTACACCTTC. The chain joins TRBV5-1 to TRBJ1-2; 7 bases match TRBD1. With 4 bases clipped from V and 6 bases from J, the junction kept 9 bases outside the gene matches. The length of the CDR3 is 14 residues. From germline, CDR1 is SGHRS and CDR2 YFSETQ.

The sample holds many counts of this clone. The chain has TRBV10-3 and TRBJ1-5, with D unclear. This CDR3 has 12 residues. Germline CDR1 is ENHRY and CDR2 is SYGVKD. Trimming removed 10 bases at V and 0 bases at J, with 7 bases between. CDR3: CATGYSNQPQHF. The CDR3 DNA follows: TGTGCCACCGGGTATAGCAATCAGCCCCAGCATTTT.